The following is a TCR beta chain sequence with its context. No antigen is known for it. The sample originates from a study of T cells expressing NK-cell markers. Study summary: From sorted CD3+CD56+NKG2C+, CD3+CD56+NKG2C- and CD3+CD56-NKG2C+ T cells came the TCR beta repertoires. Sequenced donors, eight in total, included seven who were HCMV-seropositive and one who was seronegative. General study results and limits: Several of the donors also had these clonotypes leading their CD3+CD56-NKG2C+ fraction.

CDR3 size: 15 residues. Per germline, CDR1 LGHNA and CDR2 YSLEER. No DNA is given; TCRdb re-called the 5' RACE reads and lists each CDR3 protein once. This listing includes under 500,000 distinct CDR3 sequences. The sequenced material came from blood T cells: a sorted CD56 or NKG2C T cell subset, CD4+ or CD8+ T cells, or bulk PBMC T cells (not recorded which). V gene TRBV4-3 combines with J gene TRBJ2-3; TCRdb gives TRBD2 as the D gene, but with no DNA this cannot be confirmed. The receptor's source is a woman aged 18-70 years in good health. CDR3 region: CASSQDRGSADTQYF.